The entry below gives a single T cell receptor beta chain sequence along with its context. What it binds is unknown. Data came from immunoSEQ multiplex PCR; TCRdb stores just in-frame clones and leaves some out. The profile covers under 30,000 clones, with 90% to 95% appearing a single time and around 2% taken by the ten largest. Germline V gives CDR1 SGDLS, CDR2 YYNGEE. With 3 bases clipped from V and 0 bases from J, the junction kept 6 bases outside the gene matches. This CDR3 contains 17 residues. The data belong to a study of graft-versus-host responses after intestinal transplantation. Study overall: Recipients received multivisceral, liver-intestinal, or isolated intestinal transplants.

The study, taken as a whole, reports: Levels of circulating GvH clones at their peak were associated with early post-transplant HvG declines. GvH clones turned up in recipient marrow; some had shown up first in ileum or blood.

V is TRBV9 and J is TRBJ2-6; 7 nucleotides match TRBD1. This specimen was PBMCs, taken around 40 days after intestinal transplant. The TCR was taken from a human patient who received an intestinal transplant, so some T cells may come from the graft donor. The CDR3: CASSEGTEISGANVLTF. CDR3 coding DNA: TGTGCCAGCAGCGAGGGGACAGAAATCTCTGGGGCCAACGTCCTGACTTTC.